This note documents a single TCR beta chain sequence. Its cognate antigen is unknown. This sample was taken from a study of OX40 agonist ivuxolimab in advanced cancers. Study-level background: Partial responses occurred in Three dose-escalation patients, one with hepatocellular carcinoma and two with cutaneous melanoma.

Germline V gene lookup returns CDR1 MNHEY and CDR2 SMNVEV (reference sequence). The CDR3 is 13 residues long. V was clipped by 4 bases and J by 7 bases, with 13 bases between them. General study findings and limits: At 0.1-3.0 mg/kg, partial responders had clonal expansion among the lowest observed.

Sequencing was performed with immunoSEQ multiplex PCR; in TCRdb, only in-frame clones are kept and a portion is missing. This table holds 19,000 or so clones, about 90% found once. The chain uses TRBV27 and TRBJ1-1; no firm D call. This TCR came from an adult with an advanced solid tumor such as melanoma, head and neck, liver or kidney cancer. Sequencing used CD4+ or CD8+ T cells sorted from blood, obtained in a trial of the OX40 agonist ivuxolimab. CDR3 nucleotides: TGTGCCAGCAGTTATACTGTTCAACATGAAGCTTTCTTT. Translating it yields CASSYTVQHEAFF.